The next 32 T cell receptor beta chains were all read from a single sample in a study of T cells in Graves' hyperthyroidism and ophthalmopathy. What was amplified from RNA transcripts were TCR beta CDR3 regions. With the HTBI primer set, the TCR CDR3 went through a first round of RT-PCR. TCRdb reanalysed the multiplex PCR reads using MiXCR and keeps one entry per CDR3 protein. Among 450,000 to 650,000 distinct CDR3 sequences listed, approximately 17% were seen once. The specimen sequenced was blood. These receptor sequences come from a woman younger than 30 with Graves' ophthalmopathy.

The chain's CDR3 is CASSYSGRAKNIQYF. CDR3 nucleotide sequence: TGTGCCAGCAGTTATAGCGGGAGAGCCAAAAACATTCAGTACTTC. V usage is TRBV12-3 or TRBV12-4 and J usage is TRBJ2-4, with TRBD2 matching over 9 bases. CDR3 length equals 15 residues. J gave up 0 bases and V 4 bases, and 1 base lay outside the gene matches.

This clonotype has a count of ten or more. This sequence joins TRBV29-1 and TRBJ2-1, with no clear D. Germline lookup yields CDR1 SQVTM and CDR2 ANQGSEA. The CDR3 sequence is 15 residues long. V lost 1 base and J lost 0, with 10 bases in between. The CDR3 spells CSVEGDPNSYNEQFF. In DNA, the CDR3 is TGCAGCGTTGAAGGCGACCCGAACTCCTACAATGAGCAGTTCTTC.

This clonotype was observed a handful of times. The CDR3 here is CASSSVAGGSDTQYF. The CDR3 nucleotides read TGTGCCAGCAGTTCGGTAGCGGGAGGATCAGATACGCAGTATTTT. The chain is built from TRBV28 and TRBJ2-3, with 10 bases identical to TRBD2. CDR1 MDHEN and CDR2 SYDVKM come from the germline V gene. J lost 4 bases, V lost 4 bases, and 5 bases had no gene match. This CDR3 is built from 15 residues.

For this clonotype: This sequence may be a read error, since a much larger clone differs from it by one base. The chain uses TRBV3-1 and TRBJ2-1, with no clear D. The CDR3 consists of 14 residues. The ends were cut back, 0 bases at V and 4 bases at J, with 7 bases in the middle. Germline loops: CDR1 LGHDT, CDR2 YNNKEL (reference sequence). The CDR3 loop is CASSQEDGYNEQFF. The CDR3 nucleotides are TGTGCCAGCAGCCAAGAGGACGGGTACAATGAGCAGTTCTTC.

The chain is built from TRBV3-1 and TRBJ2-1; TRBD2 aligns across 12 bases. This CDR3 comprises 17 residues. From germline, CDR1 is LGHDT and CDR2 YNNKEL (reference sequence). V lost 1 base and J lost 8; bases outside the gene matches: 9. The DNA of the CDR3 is TGTGCCAGCAGCCAAGTTAAACTAGCGGGAGGCGGGGATGAGCAGTTCTTC. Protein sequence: CASSQVKLAGGGDEQFF.

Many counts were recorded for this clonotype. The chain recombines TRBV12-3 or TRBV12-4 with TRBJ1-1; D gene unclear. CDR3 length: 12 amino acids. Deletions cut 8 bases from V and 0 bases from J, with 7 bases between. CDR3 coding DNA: TGTGCCAGCGGTAGCATGAACACTGAAGCTTTCTTT. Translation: CASGSMNTEAFF.

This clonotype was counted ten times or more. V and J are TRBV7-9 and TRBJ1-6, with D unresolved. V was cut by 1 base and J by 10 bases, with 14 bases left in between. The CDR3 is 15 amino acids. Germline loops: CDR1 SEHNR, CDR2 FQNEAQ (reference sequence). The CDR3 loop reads CASSLEAGSGSPLHF. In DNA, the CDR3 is TGTGCCAGCAGCTTAGAGGCGGGCTCCGGCTCACCCCTCCACTTT.

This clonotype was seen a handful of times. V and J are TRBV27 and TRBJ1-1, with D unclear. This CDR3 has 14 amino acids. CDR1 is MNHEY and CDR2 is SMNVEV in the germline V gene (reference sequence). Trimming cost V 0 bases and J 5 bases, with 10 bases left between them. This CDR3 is CASSLSSGLTEAFF. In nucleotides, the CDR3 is TGTGCCAGCAGTTTATCGTCTGGGTTGACTGAAGCTTTCTTT.

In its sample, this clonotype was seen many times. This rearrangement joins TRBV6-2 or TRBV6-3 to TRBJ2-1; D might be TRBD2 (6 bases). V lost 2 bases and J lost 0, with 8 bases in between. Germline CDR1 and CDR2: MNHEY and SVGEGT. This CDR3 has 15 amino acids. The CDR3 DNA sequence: TGTGCCAGCAGTTACGACGGGAGCTCCTACAATGAGCAGTTCTTC. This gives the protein CASSYDGSSYNEQFF.

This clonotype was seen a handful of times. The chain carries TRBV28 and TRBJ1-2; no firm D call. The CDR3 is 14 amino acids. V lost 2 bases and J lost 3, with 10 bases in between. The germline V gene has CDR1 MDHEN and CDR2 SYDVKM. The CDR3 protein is CASSLPPGDYGYTF. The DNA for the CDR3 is TGTGCCAGCAGTTTACCTCCGGGCGACTATGGCTACACCTTC.

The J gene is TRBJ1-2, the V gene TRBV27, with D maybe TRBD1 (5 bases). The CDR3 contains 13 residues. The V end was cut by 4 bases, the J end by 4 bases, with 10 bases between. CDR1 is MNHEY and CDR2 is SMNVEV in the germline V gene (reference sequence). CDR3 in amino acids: CASSWGRTYGYTF. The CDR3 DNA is TGTGCCAGCAGTTGGGGACGGACCTATGGCTACACCTTC.

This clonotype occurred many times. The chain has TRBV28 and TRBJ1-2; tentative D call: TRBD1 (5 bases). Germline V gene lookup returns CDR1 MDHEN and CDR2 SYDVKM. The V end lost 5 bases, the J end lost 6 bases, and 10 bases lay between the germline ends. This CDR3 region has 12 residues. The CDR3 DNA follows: TGTGCCAGCAGTGACGGAGGGGATGGCTACACCTTC. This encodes CASSDGGDGYTF.

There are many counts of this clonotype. The CDR3 is CASSYRFKDSPLHF. CDR3 sequence (DNA): TGTGCCAGCAGCTACAGATTTAAAGATTCACCCCTCCACTTT. The chain couples TRBV11-1 to TRBJ1-6, with no clear D. Germline CDR1 SGHAT, CDR2 FQDESV (reference sequence). With 4 bases removed from V and 8 bases from J, the gap between germline ends came to 12 bases. This CDR3 has 14 amino acids.

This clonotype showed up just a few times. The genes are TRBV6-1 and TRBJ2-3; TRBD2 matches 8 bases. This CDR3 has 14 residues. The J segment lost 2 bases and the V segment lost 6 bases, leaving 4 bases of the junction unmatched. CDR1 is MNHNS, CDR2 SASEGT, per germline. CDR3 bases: TGTGCCAGCAGACGCGGGGGGCTCACAGATACGCAGTATTTT. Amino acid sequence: CASRRGGLTDTQYF.

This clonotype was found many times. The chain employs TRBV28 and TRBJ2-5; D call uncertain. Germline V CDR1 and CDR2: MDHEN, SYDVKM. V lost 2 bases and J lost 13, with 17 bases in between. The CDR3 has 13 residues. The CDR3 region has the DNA TGTGCCAGCAGTTTACTTCCGGGCCCCCGTCGGTACTTC. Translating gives CASSLLPGPRRYF.

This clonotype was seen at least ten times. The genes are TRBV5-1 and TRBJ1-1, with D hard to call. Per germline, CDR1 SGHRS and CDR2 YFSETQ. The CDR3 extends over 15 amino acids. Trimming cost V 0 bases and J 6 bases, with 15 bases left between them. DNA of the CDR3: TGCGCCAGCAGCTTGGCCGGCACATATCCCCCTGAAGCTTTCTTT. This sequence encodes CASSLAGTYPPEAFF.

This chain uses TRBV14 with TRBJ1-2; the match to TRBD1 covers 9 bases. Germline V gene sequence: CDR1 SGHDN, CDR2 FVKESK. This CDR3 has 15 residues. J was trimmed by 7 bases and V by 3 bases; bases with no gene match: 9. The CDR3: CASSQSWGTGRGYTF. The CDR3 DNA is TGTGCCAGCAGCCAGAGCTGGGGGACAGGGCGTGGCTACACCTTC.

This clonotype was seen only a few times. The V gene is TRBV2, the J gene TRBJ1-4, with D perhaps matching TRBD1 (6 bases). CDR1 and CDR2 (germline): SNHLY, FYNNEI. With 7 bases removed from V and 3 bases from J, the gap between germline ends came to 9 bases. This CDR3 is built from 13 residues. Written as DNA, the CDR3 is TGTGCCAGCACTTCAGGGGCTAATGAAAAACTGTTTTTT. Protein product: CASTSGANEKLFF.

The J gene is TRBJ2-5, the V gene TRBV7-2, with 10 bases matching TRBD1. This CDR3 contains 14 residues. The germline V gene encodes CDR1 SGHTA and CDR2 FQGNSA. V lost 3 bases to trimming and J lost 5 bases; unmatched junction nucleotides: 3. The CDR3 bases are TGTGCCAGCAGCTTTGACAGGGGGCACGAGACCCAGTACTTC. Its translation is CASSFDRGHETQYF.

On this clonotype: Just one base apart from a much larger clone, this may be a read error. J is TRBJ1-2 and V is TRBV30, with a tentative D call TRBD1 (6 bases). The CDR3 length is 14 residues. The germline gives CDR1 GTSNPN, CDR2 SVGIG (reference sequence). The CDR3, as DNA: TGTACCTGGAGTGTGCGGCATGGGGGCAGTGGCTACACCTTC. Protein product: CTWSVRHGGSGYTF.

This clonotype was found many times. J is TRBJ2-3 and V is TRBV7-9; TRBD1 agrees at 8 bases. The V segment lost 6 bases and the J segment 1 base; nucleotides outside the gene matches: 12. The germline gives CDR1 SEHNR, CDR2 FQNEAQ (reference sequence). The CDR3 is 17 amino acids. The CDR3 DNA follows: TGTGCCAGCAGTTCGAGTTCGGGACAGGATCGCACAGATACGCAGTATTTT. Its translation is CASSSSSGQDRTDTQYF.

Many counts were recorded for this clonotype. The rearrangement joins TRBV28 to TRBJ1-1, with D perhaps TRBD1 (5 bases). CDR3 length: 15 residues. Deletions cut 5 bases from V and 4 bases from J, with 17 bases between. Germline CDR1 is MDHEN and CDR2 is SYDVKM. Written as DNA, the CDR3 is TGTGCCAGCAGTCCCTCTAGCAGCGGGGGCACTGAAGCTTTCTTT. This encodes CASSPSSSGGTEAFF.

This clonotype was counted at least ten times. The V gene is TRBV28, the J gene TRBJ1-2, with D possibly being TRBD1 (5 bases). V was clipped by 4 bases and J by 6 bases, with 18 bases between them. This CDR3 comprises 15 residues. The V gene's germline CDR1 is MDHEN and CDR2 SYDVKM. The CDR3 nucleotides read TGTGCCAGCAGTTCCCTGGGGACTGATTTCGATGGCTACACCTTC. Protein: CASSSLGTDFDGYTF.

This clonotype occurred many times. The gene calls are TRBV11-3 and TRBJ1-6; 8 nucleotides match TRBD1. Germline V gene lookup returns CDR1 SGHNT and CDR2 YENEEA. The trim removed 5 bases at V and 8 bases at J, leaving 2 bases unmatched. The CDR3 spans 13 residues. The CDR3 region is CASSMDRDSPLHF. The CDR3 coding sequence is TGTGCCAGCAGCATGGACAGGGATTCACCCCTCCACTTT. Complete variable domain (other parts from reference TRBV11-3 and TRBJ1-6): EAGVVQSPRYKIIEKKQPVAFWCNPISGHNTLYWYLQNLGQGPELLIRYENEEAVDDSQLPKDRFSAERLKGVDSTLKIQPAELGDSAVYLCASSMDRDSPLHFGNGTRLTVT.

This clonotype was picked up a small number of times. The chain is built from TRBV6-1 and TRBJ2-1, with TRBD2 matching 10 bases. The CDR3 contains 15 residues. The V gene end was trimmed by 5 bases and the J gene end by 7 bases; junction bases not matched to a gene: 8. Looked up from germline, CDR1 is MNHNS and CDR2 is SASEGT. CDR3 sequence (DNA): TGTGCCAGCAGTAATCTAGCGGGAGCGAAGAATGAGCAGTTCTTC. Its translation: CASSNLAGAKNEQFF.

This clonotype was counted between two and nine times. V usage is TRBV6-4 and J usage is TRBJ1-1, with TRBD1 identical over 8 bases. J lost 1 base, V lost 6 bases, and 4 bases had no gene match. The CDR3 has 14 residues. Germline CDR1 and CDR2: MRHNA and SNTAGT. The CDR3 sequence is CASRPGQANTEAFF. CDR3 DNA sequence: TGTGCCAGCAGACCGGGACAGGCGAACACTGAAGCTTTCTTT.

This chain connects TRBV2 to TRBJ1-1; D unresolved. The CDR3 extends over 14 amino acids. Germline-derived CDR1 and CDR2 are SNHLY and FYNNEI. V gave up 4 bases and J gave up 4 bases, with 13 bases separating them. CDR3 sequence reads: CASSAGWRVTEAFF. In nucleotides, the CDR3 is TGTGCCAGCAGTGCGGGGTGGAGGGTCACTGAAGCTTTCTTT. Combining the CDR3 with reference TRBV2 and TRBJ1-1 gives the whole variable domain EPEVTQTPSHQVTQMGQEVILRCVPISNHLYFYWYRQILGQKVEFLVSFYNNEISEKSEIFDDQFSVERPDGSNFTLKIRSTKLEDSAMYFCASSAGWRVTEAFFGQGTRLTVV.

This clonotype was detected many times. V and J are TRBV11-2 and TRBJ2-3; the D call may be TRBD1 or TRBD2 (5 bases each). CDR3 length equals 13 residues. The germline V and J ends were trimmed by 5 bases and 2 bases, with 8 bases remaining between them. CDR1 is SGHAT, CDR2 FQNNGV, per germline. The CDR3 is CASSRDPTDTQYF. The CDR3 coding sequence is TGTGCCAGCAGCCGGGACCCCACAGATACGCAGTATTTT.

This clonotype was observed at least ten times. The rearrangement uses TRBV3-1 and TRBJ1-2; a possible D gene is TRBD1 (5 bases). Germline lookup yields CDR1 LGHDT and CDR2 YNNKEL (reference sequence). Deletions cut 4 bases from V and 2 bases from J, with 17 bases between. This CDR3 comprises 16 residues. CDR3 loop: CASSLTQGRTNYGYTF. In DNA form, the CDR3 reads TGTGCCAGCAGCCTGACCCAGGGACGTACAAACTATGGCTACACCTTC.

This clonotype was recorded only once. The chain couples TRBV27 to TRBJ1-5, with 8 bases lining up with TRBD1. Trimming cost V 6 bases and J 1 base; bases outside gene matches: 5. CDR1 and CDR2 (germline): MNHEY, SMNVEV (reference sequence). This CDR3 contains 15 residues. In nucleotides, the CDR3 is TGTGCCAGCAGGAACACAGGGGGAAGCAATCAGCCCCAGCATTTT. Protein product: CASRNTGGSNQPQHF.

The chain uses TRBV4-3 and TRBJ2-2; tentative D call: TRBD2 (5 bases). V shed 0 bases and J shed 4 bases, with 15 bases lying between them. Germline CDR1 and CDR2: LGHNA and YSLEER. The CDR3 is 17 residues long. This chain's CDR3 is CASSQDEGTLGTGELFF. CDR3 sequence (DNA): TGCGCCAGCAGCCAAGACGAGGGAACCTTGGGCACCGGGGAGCTGTTTTTT.

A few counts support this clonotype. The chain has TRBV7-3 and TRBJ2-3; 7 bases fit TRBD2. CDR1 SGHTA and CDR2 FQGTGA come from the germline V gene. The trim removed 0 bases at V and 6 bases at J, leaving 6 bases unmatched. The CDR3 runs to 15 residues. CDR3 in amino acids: CASSLTGGTSDTQYF. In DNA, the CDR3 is TGTGCCAGCAGCTTAACGGGGGGGACCTCGGATACGCAGTATTTT.